These 10 T cell receptor beta chains came from one sample sequenced in a study of blood T cell repertoires in COVID-19. TCRdb keeps only in-frame clones here, not all; method: immunoSEQ multiplex PCR. The sample has about 340,000 clones, approximately 89% seen once. The sample taken for sequencing was peripheral blood. The receptors stem from a young woman who had recovered from COVID-19.

The CDR3 region has the DNA TGTGCCAGCAGCTTCCGGTCAGGGGGCGGCCCCGGGGAGCTGTTTTTT. Its protein product is CASSFRSGGGPGELFF. The rearrangement links TRBV5-6 to TRBJ2-2, with 8 bases fitting TRBD1. J lost 6 bases, V lost 2 bases, and 9 bases had no gene match. The CDR3 spans 16 residues. Per germline, CDR1 SGHDT and CDR2 YYEEEE.

This rearrangement joins TRBV10-2 to TRBJ2-3, with a weak D call TRBD1 (6 bases). Trimming shortened V by 9 bases and J by 0 bases, and 13 bases separated the two germline ends. The CDR3 sequence is 14 residues long. From germline, CDR1 is WSHSY and CDR2 SAAADI. In DNA, the CDR3 is TGCGCCAGTGGACCCGGACAGAGCACAGATACGCAGTATTTT. Translation: CASGPGQSTDTQYF.

V is TRBV5-1 and J is TRBJ2-7; weak D call: TRBD1 (6 bases). CDR1 and CDR2 (germline): SGHRS, YFSETQ. The CDR3 covers 16 residues. The germline V and J ends were trimmed by 4 bases and 7 bases, with 24 bases remaining between them. CDR3 coding DNA: TGCGCCAGCAGCCTGGTAGGGGGTTCAGGGGTTTCGGAGCAGTACGTC. It specifies CASSLVGGSGVSEQYV.

The chain combines TRBV4-3 with TRBJ1-1; TRBD1 matches at 8 bases. The CDR3 is 17 amino acids. The germline gives CDR1 LGHNA, CDR2 YSLEER. J gave up 4 bases and V 6 bases, and 16 bases lay outside the gene matches. CDR3 nucleotide sequence: TGCGCCAGCAGTCCAGACAGGGGTCGTCCCTGGGGCACTGAAGCTTTCTTT. Protein sequence: CASSPDRGRPWGTEAFF.

V usage is TRBV19 and J usage is TRBJ2-1, with D tentatively TRBD1 (5 bases). Deletions cut 3 bases from V and 1 base from J, with 13 bases between. This CDR3 contains 16 residues. Germline V lookup: CDR1 LNHDA, CDR2 SQIVND (reference sequence). DNA of the CDR3: TGTGCCAGTAGTATTATGGGGCTACAGTCCTACAATGAGCAGTTCTTC. This sequence encodes CASSIMGLQSYNEQFF.

The chain employs TRBV6-5 and TRBJ1-4; D might be TRBD1 (6 bases). The germline V and J ends were trimmed by 5 bases and 8 bases, with 18 bases remaining between them. This CDR3 spans 15 amino acids. Germline V gene lookup returns CDR1 MNHEY and CDR2 SVGAGI. The CDR3 reads CASSKTGWNYEKLFF. The CDR3 DNA is TGTGCCAGCAGTAAAACAGGGTGGAATTACGAAAAACTGTTTTTT.

J is TRBJ1-5 and V is TRBV6-1; D is unresolved. This CDR3 region has 14 residues. The germline V gene encodes CDR1 MNHNS and CDR2 SASEGT. With 2 bases removed from V and 5 bases from J, the gap between germline ends came to 10 bases. This chain's CDR3 is CASSETWSDQPQHF. CDR3 sequence (DNA): TGTGCCAGCAGTGAAACCTGGAGTGATCAGCCCCAGCATTTT.

This chain uses TRBV2 with TRBJ2-5; 8 bases map to TRBD2. Losses at the gene ends were 6 bases for V and 5 bases for J; bases not matched to a gene: 8. The germline V gene has CDR1 SNHLY and CDR2 FYNNEI. The CDR3 sequence is 14 residues long. The CDR3 DNA follows: TGTGCCAGCAGGAATTTAGCGGGATGGGAGACCCAGTACTTC. Its translation: CASRNLAGWETQYF.

This clone has just one count. This rearrangement joins TRBV9 to TRBJ2-7; D gene uncertain. CDR3 length: 13 amino acids. The V end lost 0 bases, the J end lost 4 bases, and 8 bases lay between the germline ends. CDR1 SGDLS and CDR2 YYNGEE come from the germline V gene. CDR3 region: CASSVAPGYEQYV. In DNA form, the CDR3 reads TGTGCCAGCAGCGTAGCTCCCGGTTACGAGCAGTACGTC.

The chain is built from TRBV5-6 and TRBJ1-5, with a possible D match to TRBD1 (5 bases). In germline, CDR1 is SGHDT, CDR2 YYEEEE. Trimming took 4 bases from V and 5 from J, leaving 10 bases between them. The CDR3 covers 13 residues. CDR3 amino acids: CASSPGEDQPQHF. Written as DNA, the CDR3 is TGTGCCAGCAGCCCGGGGGAGGATCAGCCCCAGCATTTT.